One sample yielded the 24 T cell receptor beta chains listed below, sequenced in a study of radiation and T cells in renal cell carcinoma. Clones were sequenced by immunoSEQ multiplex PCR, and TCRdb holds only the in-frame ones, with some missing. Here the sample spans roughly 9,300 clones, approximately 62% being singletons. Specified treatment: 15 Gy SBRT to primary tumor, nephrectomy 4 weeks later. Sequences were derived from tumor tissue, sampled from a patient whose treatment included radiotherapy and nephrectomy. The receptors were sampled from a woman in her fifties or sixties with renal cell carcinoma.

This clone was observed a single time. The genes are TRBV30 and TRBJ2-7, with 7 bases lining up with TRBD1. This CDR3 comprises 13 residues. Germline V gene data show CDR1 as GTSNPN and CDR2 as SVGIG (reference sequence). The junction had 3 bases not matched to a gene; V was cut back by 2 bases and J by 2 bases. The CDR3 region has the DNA TGTGCCTGGAGTATTGGACAGGCCTACGAGCAGTACTTC. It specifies CAWSIGQAYEQYF.

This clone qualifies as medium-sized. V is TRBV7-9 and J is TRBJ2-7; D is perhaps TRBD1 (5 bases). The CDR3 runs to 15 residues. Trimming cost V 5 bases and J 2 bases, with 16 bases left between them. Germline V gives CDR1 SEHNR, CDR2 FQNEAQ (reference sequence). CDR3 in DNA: TGTGCCAGCAGCCCGACGTCGGACAACACCTACGAGCAGTACTTC. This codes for CASSPTSDNTYEQYF.

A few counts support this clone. CDR3 amino acids: CASSVRDTYPGGYTF. The CDR3 nucleotides read TGTGCCAGCAGCGTCCGGGACACCTATCCGGGGGGCTACACCTTC. The chain joins TRBV9 to TRBJ1-2; perhaps TRBD1 as D (6 bases). The CDR3 spans 15 residues. Deletions cut 2 bases from V and 8 bases from J, with 19 bases between. Germline-derived CDR1 and CDR2 are SGDLS and YYNGEE.

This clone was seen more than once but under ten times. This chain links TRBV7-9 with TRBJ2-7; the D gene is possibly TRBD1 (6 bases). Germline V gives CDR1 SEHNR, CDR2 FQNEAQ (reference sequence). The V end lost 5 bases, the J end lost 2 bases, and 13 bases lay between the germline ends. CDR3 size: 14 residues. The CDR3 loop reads CASSADSPPYEQYF. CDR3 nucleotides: TGTGCCAGCAGCGCGGACAGTCCTCCCTACGAGCAGTACTTC.

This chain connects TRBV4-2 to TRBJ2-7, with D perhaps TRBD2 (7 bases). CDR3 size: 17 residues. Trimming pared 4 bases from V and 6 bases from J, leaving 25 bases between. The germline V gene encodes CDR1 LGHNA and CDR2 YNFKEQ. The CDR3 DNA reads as TGTGCCAGCAGCCCTTCGAGCGGGACATACTTCGGCTCCGAGCAGTACTTC. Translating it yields CASSPSSGTYFGSEQYF.

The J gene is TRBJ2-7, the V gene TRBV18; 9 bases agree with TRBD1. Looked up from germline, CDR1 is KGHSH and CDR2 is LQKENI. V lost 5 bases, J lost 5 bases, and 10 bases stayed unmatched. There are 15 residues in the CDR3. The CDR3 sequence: CASSGTTGGSDEQYF. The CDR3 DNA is TGTGCCAGCTCAGGAACCACAGGGGGCAGCGACGAGCAGTACTTC.

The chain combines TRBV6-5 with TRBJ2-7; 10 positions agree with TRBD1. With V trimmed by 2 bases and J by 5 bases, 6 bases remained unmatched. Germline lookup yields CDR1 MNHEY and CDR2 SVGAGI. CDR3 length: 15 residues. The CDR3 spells CASSYQDRGRHEQYF. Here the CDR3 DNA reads TGTGCCAGCAGTTACCAAGACAGGGGGCGGCACGAGCAGTACTTC.

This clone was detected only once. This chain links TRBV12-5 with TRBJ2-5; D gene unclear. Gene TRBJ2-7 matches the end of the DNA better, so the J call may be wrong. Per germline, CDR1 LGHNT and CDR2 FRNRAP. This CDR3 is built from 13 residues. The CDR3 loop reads CASGLAGSYEQYF. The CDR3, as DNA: TGTGCTAGTGGTTTGGCAGGATCCTACGAGCAGTACTTC.

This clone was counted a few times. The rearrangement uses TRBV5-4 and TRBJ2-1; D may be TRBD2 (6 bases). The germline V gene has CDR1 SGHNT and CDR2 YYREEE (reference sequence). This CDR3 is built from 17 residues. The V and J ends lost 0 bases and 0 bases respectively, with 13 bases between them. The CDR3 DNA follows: TGTGCCAGCAGCTTGGGCGGGGCCGCGGGCTCCTACAATGAGCAGTTCTTC. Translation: CASSLGGAAGSYNEQFF.

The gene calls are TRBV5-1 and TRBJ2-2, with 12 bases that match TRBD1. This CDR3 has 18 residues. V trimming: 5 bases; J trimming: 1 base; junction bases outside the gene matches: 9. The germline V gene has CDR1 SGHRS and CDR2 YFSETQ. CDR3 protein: CASRQSGTGGGNTGELFF. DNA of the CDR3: TGCGCCAGCAGACAATCCGGGACAGGGGGCGGGAACACCGGGGAGCTGTTTTTT. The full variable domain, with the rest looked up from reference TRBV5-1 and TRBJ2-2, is KAGVTQTPRYLIKTRGQQVTLSCSPISGHRSVSWYQQTPGQGLQFLFEYFSETQRNKGNFPGRFSGRQFSNSRSEMNVSTLELGDSALYLCASRQSGTGGGNTGELFFGEGSRLTVL.

CDR3 DNA: TGTGCCAGCTCGCGAAGCGGGGGGAGAAACTACGAGCAGTACTTC. Its translation: CASSRSGGRNYEQYF. This chain links TRBV18 with TRBJ2-5, with 9 bases that match TRBD2. Gene TRBJ2-7 matches the end of the DNA better, so the J call may be wrong. The CDR3 length is 15 residues. CDR1 is KGHSH, CDR2 LQKENI, per germline.

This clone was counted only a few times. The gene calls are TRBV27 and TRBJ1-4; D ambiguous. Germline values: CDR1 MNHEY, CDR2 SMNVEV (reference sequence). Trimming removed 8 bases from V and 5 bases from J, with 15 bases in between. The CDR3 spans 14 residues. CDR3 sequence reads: CASRKSVPNEKLFF. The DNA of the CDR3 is TGTGCCAGCCGAAAATCCGTCCCGAATGAAAAACTGTTTTTT.

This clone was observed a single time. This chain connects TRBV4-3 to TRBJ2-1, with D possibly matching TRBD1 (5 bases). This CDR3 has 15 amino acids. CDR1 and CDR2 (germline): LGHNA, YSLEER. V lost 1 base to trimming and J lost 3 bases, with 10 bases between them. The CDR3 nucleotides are TGCGCCAGCAGCCAAGCGCAGGGCCGCTACAATGAGCAGTTCTTC. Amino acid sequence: CASSQAQGRYNEQFF.

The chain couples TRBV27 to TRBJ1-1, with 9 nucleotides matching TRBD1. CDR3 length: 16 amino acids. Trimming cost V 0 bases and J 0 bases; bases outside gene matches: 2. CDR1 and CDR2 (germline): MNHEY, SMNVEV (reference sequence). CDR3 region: CASSLSGTGLNTEAFF. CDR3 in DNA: TGTGCCAGCAGTTTATCGGGGACAGGGCTGAACACTGAAGCTTTCTTT.

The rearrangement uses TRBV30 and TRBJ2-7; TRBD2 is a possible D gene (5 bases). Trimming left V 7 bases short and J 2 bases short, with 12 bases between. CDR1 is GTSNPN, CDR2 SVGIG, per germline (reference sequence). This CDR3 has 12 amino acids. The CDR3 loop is CAFRSEAYEQYF. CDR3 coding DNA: TGTGCCTTTAGGTCGGAGGCCTACGAGCAGTACTTC.

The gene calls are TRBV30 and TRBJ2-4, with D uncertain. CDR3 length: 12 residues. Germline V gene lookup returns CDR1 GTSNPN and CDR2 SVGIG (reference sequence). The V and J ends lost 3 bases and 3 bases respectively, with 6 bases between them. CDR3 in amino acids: CAWRHNKNIQYF. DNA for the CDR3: TGTGCCTGGAGGCACAACAAAAACATTCAGTACTTC.

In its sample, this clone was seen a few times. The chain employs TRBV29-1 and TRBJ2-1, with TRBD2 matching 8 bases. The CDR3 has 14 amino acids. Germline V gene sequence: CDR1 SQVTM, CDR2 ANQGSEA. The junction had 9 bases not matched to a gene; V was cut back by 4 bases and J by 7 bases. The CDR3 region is CSVVGRGGFNEQFF. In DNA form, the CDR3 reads TGCAGCGTTGTTGGGCGCGGGGGGTTTAATGAGCAGTTCTTC.

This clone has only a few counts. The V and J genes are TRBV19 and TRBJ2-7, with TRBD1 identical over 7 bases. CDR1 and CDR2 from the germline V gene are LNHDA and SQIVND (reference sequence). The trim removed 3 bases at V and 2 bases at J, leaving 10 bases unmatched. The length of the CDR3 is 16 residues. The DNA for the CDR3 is TGTGCCAGTAGTATGGATCTGGGACAGCAAACCTACGAGCAGTACTTC. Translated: CASSMDLGQQTYEQYF.

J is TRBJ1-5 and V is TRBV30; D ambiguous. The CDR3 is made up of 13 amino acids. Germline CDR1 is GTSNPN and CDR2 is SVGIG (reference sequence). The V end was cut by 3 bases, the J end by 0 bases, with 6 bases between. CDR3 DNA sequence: TGTGCCTGGAGCCACACTAGCAATCAGCCCCAGCATTTT. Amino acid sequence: CAWSHTSNQPQHF.

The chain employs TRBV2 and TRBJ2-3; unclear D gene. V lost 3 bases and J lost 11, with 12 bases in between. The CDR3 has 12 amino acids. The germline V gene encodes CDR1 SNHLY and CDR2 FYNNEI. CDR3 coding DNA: TGTGCCAGCAGTGAGCGCCGGATTGTGCAGTATTTT. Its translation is CASSERRIVQYF.

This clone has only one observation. CDR3 loop: CASSETGTGSGGLFF. In DNA form, the CDR3 reads TGTGCCAGCAGTGAAACGGGGACAGGGAGCGGGGGGCTGTTTTTT. The chain employs TRBV6-1 and TRBJ1-4, with TRBD1 matching over 9 bases. This CDR3 is built from 15 residues. V shed 2 bases, J shed 14 bases, and the junction held 12 bases outside the gene matches. Germline V gene sequence: CDR1 MNHNS, CDR2 SASEGT.

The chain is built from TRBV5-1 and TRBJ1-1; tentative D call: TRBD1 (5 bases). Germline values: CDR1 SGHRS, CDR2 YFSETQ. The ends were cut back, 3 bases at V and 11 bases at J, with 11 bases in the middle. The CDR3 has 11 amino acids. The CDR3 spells CASSSGDRAFF. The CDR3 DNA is TGCGCCAGCAGCTCGGGGGATAGGGCTTTCTTT.

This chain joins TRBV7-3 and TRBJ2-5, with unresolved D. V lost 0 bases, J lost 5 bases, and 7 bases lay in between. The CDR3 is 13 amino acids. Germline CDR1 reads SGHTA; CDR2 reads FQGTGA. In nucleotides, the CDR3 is TGTGCCAGCAGCTTAACCCGGCGGGAGACCCAGTACTTC. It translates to CASSLTRRETQYF.

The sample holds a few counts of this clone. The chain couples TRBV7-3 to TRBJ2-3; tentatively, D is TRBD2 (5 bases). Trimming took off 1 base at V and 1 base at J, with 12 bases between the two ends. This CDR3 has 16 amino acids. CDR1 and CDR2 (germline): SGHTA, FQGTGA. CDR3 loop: CASSLMFGGGTDTQYF. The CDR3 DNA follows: TGTGCCAGCAGCTTAATGTTTGGAGGCGGCACAGATACGCAGTATTTT.